The sequence of this TCR beta chain was determined in a study of OX40 agonist ivuxolimab in advanced cancers. Whole-study context: Patient treatment consisted of intravenous ivuxolimab administration every 2 weeks at 0.01 to 10 mg/kg. In three patients, partial responses were observed, one with hepatocellular carcinoma and two with cutaneous melanoma. The study's findings and limits: The study found that CD8+ T cells averaged more expanded clones than CD4+. Certain nonresponding patients likewise had low normalized T-cell clonal expansion.

This clone was observed a few times. As yet, its antigen is unknown. Produced via immunoSEQ multiplex PCR; TCRdb's table is partial and in-frame only. The sample records about 61,000 clones, about 91% being singletons. The source is an adult with an advanced solid tumor such as melanoma, head and neck, liver or kidney cancer. The sample here was CD4+ or CD8+ T cells sorted from blood, taken in a trial of the OX40 agonist ivuxolimab.

CDR3 DNA sequence: TGTGCCAGCAGTTTTCAGGGGACTGAGCAGTACTTC. Its protein is CASSFQGTEQYF. This chain uses TRBV27 with TRBJ2-7; D assignment may be TRBD1 or TRBD2 (6 bases each). CDR3 length equals 12 residues. The germline gives CDR1 MNHEY, CDR2 SMNVEV (reference sequence). Trimming stripped 3 bases from V and 7 bases from J, with 10 bases between.